These 32 T cell receptor beta chains came from one sample sequenced in a study of T cell responses to AZD1222 COVID-19 vaccine. Sequencing used immunoSEQ multiplex PCR; TCRdb keeps in-frame clones, though not all of them. The data hold around 94,000 clones, with 88% observed a single time. Sequencing was performed on peripheral blood, taken on day 0 of AZD1222 vaccination. These receptors all stem from an adult in good health.

J is TRBJ1-1 and V is TRBV15; weak D call: TRBD1 (5 bases). Germline V gene sequence: CDR1 LNHNV, CDR2 YYDKDF (reference sequence). V was pared by 0 bases and J by 4 bases, with 6 bases between. This CDR3 contains 13 residues. CDR3 sequence (DNA): TGTGCCACCAGCAGAGAGGGGGTCACTGAAGCTTTCTTT. This translates into CATSREGVTEAFF.

A few counts support this clone. The CDR3: CASSTFLTGELFF. CDR3 nucleotides: TGTGCCAGTAGTACCTTCCTTACCGGGGAGCTGTTTTTT. The chain carries TRBV19 and TRBJ2-2; D is undetermined. Germline CDR1 and CDR2: LNHDA and SQIVND (reference sequence). V lost 4 bases and J lost 5, with 8 bases in between. CDR3 length equals 13 residues.

The chain combines TRBV6-5 with TRBJ1-2; tentative D call: TRBD1 (6 bases). The CDR3 consists of 14 residues. V lost 0 bases, J lost 1 base, and 6 bases lay in between. Germline V gives CDR1 MNHEY, CDR2 SVGAGI. The chain's CDR3 is CASSYSGHNYGYTF. CDR3 nucleotide sequence: TGTGCCAGCAGTTACTCGGGACATAACTATGGCTACACCTTC.

CDR3: CASTRPGGNYGYTF. As DNA, the CDR3 is TGTGCCAGTACCCGCCCGGGGGGAAACTATGGCTACACCTTC. The chain couples TRBV19 to TRBJ1-2, with D maybe TRBD1 (5 bases). The germline V gene has CDR1 LNHDA and CDR2 SQIVND (reference sequence). The V and J ends lost 7 bases and 2 bases respectively, with 14 bases between them. The CDR3 extends over 14 amino acids.

This clone was seen just once. This rearrangement joins TRBV5-1 to TRBJ2-3; a weak D match, TRBD2 (6 bases). V was pared by 0 bases and J by 2 bases, with 16 bases between. This CDR3 has 17 residues. Germline CDR1 SGHRS, CDR2 YFSETQ. The CDR3 bases are TGCGCCAGCAGCTTGGGGGGGAATAGCGGTCACACAGATACGCAGTATTTT. Translated, it gives CASSLGGNSGHTDTQYF.

This clone was picked up one time. The gene calls are TRBV18 and TRBJ2-1; maybe TRBD1 (5 bases). Germline assignment: CDR1 KGHSH and CDR2 LQKENI. The V and J ends lost 3 bases and 6 bases respectively, with 12 bases between them. This CDR3 has 14 amino acids. This CDR3 reads CASSPPGKRNEQFF. The CDR3 region has the DNA TGTGCCAGCTCACCGCCAGGGAAGCGCAATGAGCAGTTCTTC.

The chain recombines TRBV5-5 with TRBJ2-7, with a weak D call TRBD2 (6 bases). Germline V gene sequence: CDR1 SGHKS, CDR2 YYEKEE (reference sequence). V lost 0 bases and J lost 0, with 13 bases in between. This CDR3 is 16 amino acids long. CDR3 sequence: CASSLGAGLASYEQYF. DNA of the CDR3: TGTGCCAGCAGCTTGGGGGCGGGACTGGCCTCCTACGAGCAGTACTTC.

The rearrangement uses TRBV5-1 and TRBJ1-3; D remains ambiguous. From germline, CDR1 is SGHRS and CDR2 YFSETQ. Trimming took 4 bases from V and 0 from J, leaving 11 bases between them. This CDR3 is built from 15 residues. The CDR3 DNA reads as TGCGCCAGCAGCCCAGTAAAAAGCTCTGGAAACACCATATATTTT. Residues: CASSPVKSSGNTIYF.

This sequence joins TRBV7-9 and TRBJ2-1; D is unresolved. This CDR3 has 17 residues. Germline V gene data show CDR1 as SEHNR and CDR2 as FQNEAQ (reference sequence). V was pared by 3 bases and J by 6 bases, with 21 bases between. The CDR3 spells CASSFWRTQRGSNEQFF. The CDR3 DNA follows: TGTGCCAGCAGCTTTTGGCGGACCCAAAGAGGATCCAATGAGCAGTTCTTC.

The chain couples TRBV5-1 to TRBJ1-2; D is ambiguous. Germline V CDR1 and CDR2: SGHRS, YFSETQ. V was cut by 4 bases and J by 6 bases, with 10 bases left in between. This CDR3 is 12 amino acids long. CDR3 sequence reads: CASSPLGDGYTF. DNA of the CDR3: TGCGCCAGCAGCCCTCTCGGCGATGGCTACACCTTC.

The chain has TRBV6-5 and TRBJ1-5, with TRBD1 identical over 8 bases. The germline V gene encodes CDR1 MNHEY and CDR2 SVGAGI. The CDR3 totals 15 residues. The trim removed 6 bases at V and 1 base at J, leaving 5 bases unmatched. In DNA, the CDR3 is TGTGCCAGCAGCCCCGGACAGGGCAGCAATCAGCCCCAGCATTTT. Translated, it gives CASSPGQGSNQPQHF.

This clone has a single count. The chain recombines TRBV5-1 with TRBJ1-2; maybe TRBD1 (5 bases). Germline V lookup: CDR1 SGHRS, CDR2 YFSETQ. The CDR3 sequence is 12 residues long. Trimming stripped 4 bases from V and 7 bases from J, with 11 bases between. Written as DNA, the CDR3 is TGCGCCAGCAGCCCCCAGGGTCTTGGCTACACCTTC. Protein product: CASSPQGLGYTF.

The rearrangement uses TRBV4-2 and TRBJ1-4; a weak D match, TRBD1 (5 bases). V was clipped by 1 base and J by 4 bases, with 7 bases between them. CDR1 LGHNA and CDR2 YNFKEQ come from the germline V gene. The CDR3 runs to 14 residues. This chain's CDR3 is CASSQGQINEKLFF. The CDR3 DNA sequence: TGTGCCAGCAGCCAAGGACAGATTAATGAAAAACTGTTTTTT.

The chain combines TRBV24-1 with TRBJ2-7, with a weak D call TRBD1 (6 bases). Deletions cut 9 bases from V and 6 bases from J, with 11 bases between. The CDR3 totals 11 residues. CDR1 is KGHDR, CDR2 SFDVKD, per germline. The CDR3 region has the DNA TGTGCCACCTCTGGGGGCGCCGAGCAGTACTTC. Amino acid sequence: CATSGGAEQYF.

The chain joins TRBV9 to TRBJ1-1; 8 bases line up with TRBD1. Germline V lookup: CDR1 SGDLS, CDR2 YYNGEE. The CDR3 runs 15 residues. With 3 bases clipped from V and 6 bases from J, the junction kept 10 bases outside the gene matches. CDR3 loop: CASSAPGRGLAEAFF. The CDR3 nucleotides are TGTGCCAGCAGCGCCCCGGGCAGGGGGCTGGCTGAAGCTTTCTTT.

This clone was seen only a few times. V gene TRBV12-3 or TRBV12-4 combines with J gene TRBJ2-7; D might be TRBD1 (6 bases). Trimming stripped 6 bases from V and 7 bases from J, with 10 bases between. The CDR3 runs 11 residues. CDR3 nucleotide sequence: TGTGCCAGCAGCGAGGGGGAAGAGCAGTACTTC. Amino acids: CASSEGEEQYF.

This sequence joins TRBV7-2 and TRBJ1-1; 10 bases line up with TRBD1. The CDR3 has 15 amino acids. Trimming took 3 bases from V and 8 from J; bases not matched to a gene: 9. Looked up from germline, CDR1 is SGHTA and CDR2 is FQGNSA. CDR3 sequence: CASSFPGQGWPEAFF. For the CDR3, the DNA is TGTGCCAGCAGCTTCCCGGGACAGGGGTGGCCCGAAGCTTTCTTT.

The V and J genes are TRBV7-2 and TRBJ2-5, with TRBD2 matching 9 bases. The CDR3 runs to 15 residues. The V segment lost 6 bases and the J segment 1 base; nucleotides outside the gene matches: 6. From germline, CDR1 is SGHTA and CDR2 FQGNSA. CDR3 protein: CASRVSGGPQETQYF. The CDR3 DNA reads TGTGCCAGCAGAGTTAGCGGGGGACCCCAAGAGACCCAGTACTTC.

This clone was picked up a small number of times. V and J are TRBV11-2 and TRBJ2-3; D is undetermined. Germline CDR1 SGHAT, CDR2 FQNNGV. Deletions cut 0 bases from V and 10 bases from J, with 11 bases between. The length of the CDR3 is 13 residues. As DNA, the CDR3 is TGTGCCAGCAGCTTAGATCAACTTGGCCCGCAGTATTTT. Translated, it gives CASSLDQLGPQYF.

This chain links TRBV27 with TRBJ2-7; 13 nucleotides agree with TRBD2. Losses at the gene ends were 6 bases for V and 0 bases for J; bases not matched to a gene: 20. The CDR3 extends over 21 amino acids. From germline, CDR1 is MNHEY and CDR2 SMNVEV (reference sequence). The CDR3 here is CASRAPPGLGLAGTYSYEQYF. The CDR3 region has the DNA TGTGCCAGCAGAGCTCCGCCGGGCCTGGGACTAGCGGGGACTTACTCCTACGAGCAGTACTTC.

In this sample, this clone turned up once. The chain joins TRBV4-1 to TRBJ1-6; tentative D call: TRBD1 (6 bases). The V gene lost 0 bases and the J gene lost 8 bases, with 11 bases spanning the gap. The germline gives CDR1 MGHRA, CDR2 YSYEKL. There are 15 residues in the CDR3. CDR3 coding DNA: TGCGCCAGCAGCCAAGATGACAGGCATGATTCACCCCTCCACTTT. Its translation: CASSQDDRHDSPLHF.

The rearrangement uses TRBV10-3 and TRBJ2-7; 9 bases match TRBD1. The junction had 14 bases not matched to a gene; V was cut back by 6 bases and J by 2 bases. Germline V gives CDR1 ENHRY, CDR2 SYGVKD. The CDR3 length is 17 residues. The CDR3 reads CAISLRDRAREAYEQYF. The CDR3 DNA sequence: TGTGCCATCAGCCTCCGGGACAGGGCCCGTGAGGCCTACGAGCAGTACTTC.

The chain carries TRBV19 and TRBJ1-4, with unresolved D. Per the germline V gene, CDR1 is LNHDA and CDR2 is SQIVND (reference sequence). V lost 3 bases to trimming and J lost 7 bases, with 12 bases between them. This CDR3 is built from 14 residues. As DNA, the CDR3 is TGTGCCAGTAGTATGAATATAAACGGTGAAAAACTGTTTTTT. This codes for CASSMNINGEKLFF.

The rearrangement uses TRBV27 and TRBJ2-7; TRBD2 is a possible D gene (5 bases). Germline loops: CDR1 MNHEY, CDR2 SMNVEV (reference sequence). The CDR3 is made up of 14 amino acids. Trimming shortened V by 8 bases and J by 4 bases, and 18 bases separated the two germline ends. Written as DNA, the CDR3 is TGTGCCAGCTCTTCGCGGACTGGAAGGTACGAGCAGTACTTC. Translating it yields CASSSRTGRYEQYF.

This clone was counted only a few times. V and J are TRBV7-9 and TRBJ2-7; D uncertain. The V end lost 1 base, the J end lost 5 bases, and 6 bases lay between the germline ends. Per germline, CDR1 SEHNR and CDR2 FQNEAQ (reference sequence). CDR3 size: 12 residues. The CDR3 protein is CASSLDWDEQYF. CDR3 bases: TGTGCCAGCAGCTTAGACTGGGACGAGCAGTACTTC.

This clone turned up a few times. The gene calls are TRBV28 and TRBJ1-3; 7 nucleotides match TRBD1. Per the germline V gene, CDR1 is MDHEN and CDR2 is SYDVKM. V trimming: 5 bases; J trimming: 4 bases; junction bases outside the gene matches: 14. This CDR3 spans 17 amino acids. CDR3 in amino acids: CASSTPRGQLIGNTIYF. CDR3 sequence (DNA): TGTGCCAGCAGTACCCCCCGGGGACAGTTGATCGGAAACACCATATATTTT.

The chain has TRBV14 and TRBJ1-1; TRBD1 matches 12 bases. With 5 bases clipped from V and 3 bases from J, the junction kept 4 bases outside the gene matches. The CDR3 contains 15 residues. Germline-derived CDR1 and CDR2 are SGHDN and FVKESK. DNA for the CDR3: TGTGCCAGCAGCTTCGGGACAGGGGGCTACACTGAAGCTTTCTTT. It encodes CASSFGTGGYTEAFF.

The chain links TRBV7-2 to TRBJ2-5; TRBD1 matches 8 bases. From germline, CDR1 is SGHTA and CDR2 FQGNSA. V lost 4 bases, J lost 5 bases, and 9 bases stayed unmatched. This CDR3 comprises 15 residues. The DNA of the CDR3 is TGTGCCAGCAGCTCAAGACAGGGGCTCGGGGAGACCCAGTACTTC. Its translation: CASSSRQGLGETQYF.

This sequence joins TRBV7-9 and TRBJ2-7; D remains unclear. V was trimmed by 3 bases and J by 2 bases, leaving 14 bases between them. CDR1 is SEHNR, CDR2 FQNEAQ, per germline (reference sequence). The CDR3 covers 15 residues. CDR3 sequence (DNA): TGTGCCAGCAGCTTTCACGGCAGTCCCACCTACGAGCAGTACTTC. Amino acid sequence: CASSFHGSPTYEQYF.

The chain combines TRBV6-5 with TRBJ2-1; D is undetermined. The CDR3 extends over 12 amino acids. The V gene lost 8 bases and the J gene lost 6 bases, with 11 bases spanning the gap. The germline V gene encodes CDR1 MNHEY and CDR2 SVGAGI. The CDR3 loop reads CASRSDGNEQFF. The CDR3 nucleotides are TGTGCCAGCCGTTCTGACGGCAATGAGCAGTTCTTC.

This rearrangement joins TRBV6-6 to TRBJ1-5; D perhaps matches TRBD1 (6 bases). This CDR3 is built from 14 residues. Germline loops: CDR1 MNHNY, CDR2 SVGAGI (reference sequence). V lost 7 bases and J lost 3, with 13 bases in between. CDR3 coding DNA: TGTGCCAGCACCGACAGGTCCTTCAATCAGCCCCAGCATTTT. This codes for CASTDRSFNQPQHF.

Here the CDR3 DNA reads TGCGCCAGCAGCTTGAATGACAGGAGTGGAGCTTTCTTT. This gives the protein CASSLNDRSGAFF. This chain connects TRBV5-1 to TRBJ1-1, with a possible D match to TRBD1 (6 bases). This CDR3 is 13 amino acids long. Germline lookup yields CDR1 SGHRS and CDR2 YFSETQ. V was clipped by 1 base and J by 10 bases, with 14 bases between them.